The present entry profiles one T cell receptor beta chain with its context. These data originate in a study of blood T cell repertoires in COVID-19. As for the study in general: T cells, B-cell-depleted T cells, or PBMCs provided the cDNA or gDNA that served as material.

While infection was still active, Seattle patients were enrolled and then followed longitudinally. The CDR3 is made up of 12 amino acids. The V gene's germline CDR1 is MDHEN and CDR2 SYDVKM. The V and J ends lost 8 bases and 3 bases respectively, with 10 bases between them. In the authors' methods: Scientists estimated how many nucleated cells there were by amplifying reference gene primers. TCRdb's copy holds only in-frame clones and misses some; the assay was immunoSEQ multiplex PCR. That table supplies the V and J calls and clone size; D and trimming were determined from the DNA. The profile shows approximately 290,000 clones, approximately 85% of them singletons.

Sequencing was done on a sample of peripheral blood. The chain is built from TRBV28 and TRBJ1-2; D call uncertain. This TCR came from a human donor with COVID-19, enrolled during active disease. The donor label of this sample is uncertain. CDR3 sequence reads: CASLAVHYGYTF. In nucleotides, the CDR3 is TGTGCCAGCTTGGCAGTGCACTATGGCTACACCTTC.